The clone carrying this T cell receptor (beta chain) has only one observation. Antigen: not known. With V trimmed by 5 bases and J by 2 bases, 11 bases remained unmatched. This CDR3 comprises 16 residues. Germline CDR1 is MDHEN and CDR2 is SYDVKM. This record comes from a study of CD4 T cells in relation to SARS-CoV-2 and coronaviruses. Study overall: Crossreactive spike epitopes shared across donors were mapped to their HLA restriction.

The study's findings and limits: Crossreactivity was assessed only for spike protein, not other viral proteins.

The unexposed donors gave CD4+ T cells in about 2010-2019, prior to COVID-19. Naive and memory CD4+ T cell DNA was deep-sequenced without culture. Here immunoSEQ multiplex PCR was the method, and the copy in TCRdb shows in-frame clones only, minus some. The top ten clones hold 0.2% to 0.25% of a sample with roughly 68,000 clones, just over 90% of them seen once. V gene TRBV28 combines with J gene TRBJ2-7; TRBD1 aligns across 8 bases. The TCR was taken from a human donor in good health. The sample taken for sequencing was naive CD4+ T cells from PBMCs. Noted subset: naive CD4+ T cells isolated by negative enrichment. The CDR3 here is CASSPRTGWLTYEQYF. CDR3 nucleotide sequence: TGTGCCAGCAGTCCCCGGACAGGGTGGCTGACCTACGAGCAGTACTTC. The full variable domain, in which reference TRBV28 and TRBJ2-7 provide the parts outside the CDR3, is DVKVTQSSRYLVKRTGEKVFLECVQDMDHENMFWYRQDPGLGLRLIYFSYDVKMKEKGDIPEGYSVSREKKERFSLILESASTNQTSMYLCASSPRTGWLTYEQYFGPGTRLTVT.